Sequencing of this T cell receptor (beta chain) was carried out in a study of OX40 agonist ivuxolimab in advanced cancers. Findings and caveats of the study: Relatively little clonal expansion, among the lowest observed, appeared in partial responders at 0.1-3.0 mg/kg.

Libraries were prepared by immunoSEQ multiplex PCR; TCRdb keeps only in-frame clonotypes and omits some of them. Of approximately 97,000 clones in the sample, 85% to 90% were seen once. As for this clone: No antigen is known for it. An end of the junction differs from the germline gene, which may be a read error.

This material consisted of CD4+ or CD8+ T cells sorted from blood, taken in a trial of the OX40 agonist ivuxolimab. The TCR sequence derives from an adult with an advanced solid tumor such as melanoma, head and neck, liver or kidney cancer.

The CDR3: CASSWEDGPNISGNTIYF. CDR3 bases: TGTGCTAGCAGCTGGGAGGACGGGCCCAACATCTCTGGAAACACCATATATTTT. The chain has TRBV7-7 and TRBJ1-3, with D unclear. Germline assignment: CDR1 SSHAT and CDR2 FNYEAQ (reference sequence). This CDR3 has 18 residues.